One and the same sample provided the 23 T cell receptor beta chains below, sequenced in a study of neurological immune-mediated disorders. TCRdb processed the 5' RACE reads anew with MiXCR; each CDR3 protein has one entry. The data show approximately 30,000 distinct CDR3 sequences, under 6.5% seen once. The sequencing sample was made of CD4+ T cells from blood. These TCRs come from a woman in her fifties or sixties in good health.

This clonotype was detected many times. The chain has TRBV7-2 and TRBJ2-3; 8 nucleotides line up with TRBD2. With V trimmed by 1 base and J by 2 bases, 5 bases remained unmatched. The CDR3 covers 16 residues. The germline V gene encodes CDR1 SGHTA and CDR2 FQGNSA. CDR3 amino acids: CASSLGGTRDTDTQYF. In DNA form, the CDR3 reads TGTGCCAGCAGCTTAGGTGGGACTAGGGACACAGATACGCAGTATTTT.

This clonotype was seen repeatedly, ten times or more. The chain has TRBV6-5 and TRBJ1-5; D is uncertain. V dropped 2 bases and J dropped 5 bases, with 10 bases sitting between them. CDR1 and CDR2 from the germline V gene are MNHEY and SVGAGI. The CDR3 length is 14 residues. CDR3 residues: CASSYPPSDQPQHF. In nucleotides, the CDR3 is TGTGCCAGCAGTTACCCCCCCAGCGATCAGCCCCAGCATTTT.

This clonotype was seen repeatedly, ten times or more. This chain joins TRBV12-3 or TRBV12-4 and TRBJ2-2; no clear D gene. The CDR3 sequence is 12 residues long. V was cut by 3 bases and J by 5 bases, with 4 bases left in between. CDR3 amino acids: CASSFETGELFF. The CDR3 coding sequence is TGTGCCAGCAGTTTCGAAACCGGGGAGCTGTTTTTT.

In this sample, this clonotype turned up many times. Written as DNA, the CDR3 is TGCAGTGCTAGAATAGCGGGGGTTAACACCGGGGAGCTGTTTTTT. Amino acid sequence: CSARIAGVNTGELFF. The chain employs TRBV20-1 and TRBJ2-2; TRBD2 matches at 9 bases. The length of the CDR3 is 15 residues. The V and J ends lost 2 bases and 2 bases, in that order; junction bases with no gene match: 3. Looked up from germline, CDR1 is DFQATT and CDR2 is SNEGSKA (reference sequence).

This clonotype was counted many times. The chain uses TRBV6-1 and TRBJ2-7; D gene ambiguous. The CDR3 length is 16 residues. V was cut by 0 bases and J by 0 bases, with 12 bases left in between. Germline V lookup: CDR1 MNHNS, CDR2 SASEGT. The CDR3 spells CASSEASLLLSYEQYF. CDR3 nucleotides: TGTGCCAGCAGTGAAGCCAGTCTGCTTCTCTCCTACGAGCAGTACTTC.

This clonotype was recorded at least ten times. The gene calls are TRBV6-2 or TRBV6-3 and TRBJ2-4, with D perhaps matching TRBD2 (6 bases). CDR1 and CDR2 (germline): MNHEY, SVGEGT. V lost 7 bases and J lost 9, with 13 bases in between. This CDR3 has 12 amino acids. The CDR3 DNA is TGTGCCAGCACTGAAAGCGGGCGCATTCAGTACTTC. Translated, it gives CASTESGRIQYF.

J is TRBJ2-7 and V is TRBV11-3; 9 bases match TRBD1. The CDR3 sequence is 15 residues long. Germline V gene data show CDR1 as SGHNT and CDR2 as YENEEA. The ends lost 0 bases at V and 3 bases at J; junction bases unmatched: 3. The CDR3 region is CASSLEGTGNYEQYF. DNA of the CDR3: TGTGCCAGCAGCTTAGAAGGGACAGGGAACTACGAGCAGTACTTC.

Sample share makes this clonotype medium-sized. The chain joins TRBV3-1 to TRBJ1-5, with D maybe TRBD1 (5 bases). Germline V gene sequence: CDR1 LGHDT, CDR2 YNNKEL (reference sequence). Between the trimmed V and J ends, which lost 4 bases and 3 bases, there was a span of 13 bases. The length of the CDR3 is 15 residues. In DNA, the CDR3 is TGTGCCAGCAGCCTAGGACAAGTTCCCAATCAGCCCCAGCATTTT. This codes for CASSLGQVPNQPQHF.

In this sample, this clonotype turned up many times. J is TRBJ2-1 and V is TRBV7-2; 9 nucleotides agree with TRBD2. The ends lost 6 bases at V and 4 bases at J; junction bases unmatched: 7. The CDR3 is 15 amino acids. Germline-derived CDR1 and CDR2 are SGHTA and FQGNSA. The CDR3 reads CASRLASGAYNEQFF. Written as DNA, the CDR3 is TGTGCCAGCAGACTAGCTAGCGGGGCTTACAATGAGCAGTTCTTC.

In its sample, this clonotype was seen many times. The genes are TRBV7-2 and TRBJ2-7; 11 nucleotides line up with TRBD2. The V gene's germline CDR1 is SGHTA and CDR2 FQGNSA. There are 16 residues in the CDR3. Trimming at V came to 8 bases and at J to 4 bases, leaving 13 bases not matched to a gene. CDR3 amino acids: CASSLDSGGVGYEQYF. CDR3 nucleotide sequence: TGTGCCAGCTCCTTGGATAGCGGGGGGGTTGGTTACGAGCAGTACTTC.

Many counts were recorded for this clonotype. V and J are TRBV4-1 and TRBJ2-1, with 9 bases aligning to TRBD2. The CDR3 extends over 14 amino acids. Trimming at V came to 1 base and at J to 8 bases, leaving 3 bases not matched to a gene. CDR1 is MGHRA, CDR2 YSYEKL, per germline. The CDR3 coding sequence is TGCGCCAGCAGCCAAGTGGGACTAGCATATGAGCAGTTCTTC. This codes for CASSQVGLAYEQFF.

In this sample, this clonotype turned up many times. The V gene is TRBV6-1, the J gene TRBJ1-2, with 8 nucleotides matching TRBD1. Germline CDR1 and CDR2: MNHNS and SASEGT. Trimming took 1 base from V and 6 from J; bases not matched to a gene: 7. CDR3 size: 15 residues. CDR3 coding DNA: TGTGCCAGCAGTGAAGGCTTAGCGACAGGGGATGGCTACACCTTC. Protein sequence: CASSEGLATGDGYTF.

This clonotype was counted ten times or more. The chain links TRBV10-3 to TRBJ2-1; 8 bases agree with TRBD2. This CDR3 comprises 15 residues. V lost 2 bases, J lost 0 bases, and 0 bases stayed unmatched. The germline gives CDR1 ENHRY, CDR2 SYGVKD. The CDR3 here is CAISESGGSYNEQFF. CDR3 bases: TGTGCCATCAGTGAGAGCGGGGGCTCCTACAATGAGCAGTTCTTC.

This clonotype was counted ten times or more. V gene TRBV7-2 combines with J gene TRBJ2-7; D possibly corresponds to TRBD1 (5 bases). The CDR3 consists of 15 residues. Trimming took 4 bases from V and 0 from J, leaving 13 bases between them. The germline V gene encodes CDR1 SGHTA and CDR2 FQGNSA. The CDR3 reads CASSSAGKGSYEQYF. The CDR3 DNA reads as TGTGCCAGCAGCTCCGCAGGGAAGGGCTCCTACGAGCAGTACTTC.

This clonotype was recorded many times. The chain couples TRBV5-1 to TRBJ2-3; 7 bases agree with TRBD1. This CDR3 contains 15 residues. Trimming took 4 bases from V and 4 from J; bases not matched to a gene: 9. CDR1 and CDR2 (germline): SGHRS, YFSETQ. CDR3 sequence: CASSIPTGVADTQYF. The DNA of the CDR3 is TGCGCCAGCAGCATCCCTACAGGGGTCGCAGATACGCAGTATTTT.

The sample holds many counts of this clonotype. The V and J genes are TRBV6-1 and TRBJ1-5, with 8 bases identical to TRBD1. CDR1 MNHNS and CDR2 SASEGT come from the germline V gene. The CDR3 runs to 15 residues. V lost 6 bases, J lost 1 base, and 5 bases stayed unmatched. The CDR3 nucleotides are TGTGCCAGCAGGGGGACAGGTCCAAGCAATCAGCCCCAGCATTTT. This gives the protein CASRGTGPSNQPQHF.

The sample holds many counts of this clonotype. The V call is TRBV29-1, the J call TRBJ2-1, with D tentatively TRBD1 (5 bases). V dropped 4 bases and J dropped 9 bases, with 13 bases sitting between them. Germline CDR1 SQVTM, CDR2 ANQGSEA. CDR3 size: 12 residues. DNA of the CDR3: TGCAGCGTTGGAATAAACCAGGGTGAGCAGTTCTTC. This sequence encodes CSVGINQGEQFF.

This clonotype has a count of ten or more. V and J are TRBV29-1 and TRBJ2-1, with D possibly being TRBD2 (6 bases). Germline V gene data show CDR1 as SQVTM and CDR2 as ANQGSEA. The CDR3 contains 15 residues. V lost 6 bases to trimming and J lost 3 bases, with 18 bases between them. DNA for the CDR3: TGCAGCGTCCCTACGGGAGCCGATCGCTACAATGAGCAGTTCTTC. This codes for CSVPTGADRYNEQFF.

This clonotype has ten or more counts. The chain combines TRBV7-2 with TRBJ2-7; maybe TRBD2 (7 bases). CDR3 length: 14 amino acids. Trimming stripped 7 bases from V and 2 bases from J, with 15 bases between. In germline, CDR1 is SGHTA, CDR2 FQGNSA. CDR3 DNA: TGTGCCAGCACCCTAGGGGGGGGACCCTACGAGCAGTACTTC. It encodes CASTLGGGPYEQYF.

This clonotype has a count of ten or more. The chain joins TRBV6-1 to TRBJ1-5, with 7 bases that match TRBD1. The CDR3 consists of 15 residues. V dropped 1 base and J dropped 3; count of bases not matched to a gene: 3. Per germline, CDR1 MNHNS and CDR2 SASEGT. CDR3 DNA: TGTGCCAGCAGTGAAGGACAGGGAGTCAATCAGCCCCAGCATTTT. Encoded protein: CASSEGQGVNQPQHF.

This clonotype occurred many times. The CDR3 is CSATSGYKNIQYF. The DNA for the CDR3 is TGCAGTGCAACTAGCGGGTACAAAAACATTCAGTACTTC. This sequence joins TRBV20-1 and TRBJ2-4; TRBD2 agrees at 9 bases. Trimming took 6 bases from V and 3 from J; bases not matched to a gene: 3. The CDR3 length is 13 residues. The V gene's germline CDR1 is DFQATT and CDR2 SNEGSKA (reference sequence).

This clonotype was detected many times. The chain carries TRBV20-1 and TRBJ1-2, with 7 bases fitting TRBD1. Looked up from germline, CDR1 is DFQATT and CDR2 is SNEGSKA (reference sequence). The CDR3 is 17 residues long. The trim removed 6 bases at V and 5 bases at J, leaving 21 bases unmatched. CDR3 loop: CSALRTGGPWVSYGYTF. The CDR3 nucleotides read TGCAGTGCGCTGAGGACAGGCGGCCCGTGGGTTTCATATGGCTACACCTTC.

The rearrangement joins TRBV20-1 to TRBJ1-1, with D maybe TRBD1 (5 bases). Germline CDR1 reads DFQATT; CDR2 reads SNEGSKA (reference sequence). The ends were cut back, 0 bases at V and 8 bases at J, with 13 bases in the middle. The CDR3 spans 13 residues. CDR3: CSARDLCTGEAFF. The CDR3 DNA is TGCAGTGCTAGAGATTTGTGCACAGGAGAAGCTTTCTTT.